The clone carrying this T cell receptor (beta chain) turned up a few times. The data derive from a study of PD-L1 blockade in urothelial cancer. Study-wide background: Study patients had been treated with 0 to 3 previous chemotherapy regimens. Blood underwent analysis 3 weeks (second dose) and 6 weeks after treatment began.

Method: immunoSEQ multiplex PCR; TCRdb's copy keeps in-frame clones and lacks some. The sample contains around 80,000 clones, approximately 89% of which appear only once. Time point indicated: peripheral blood 6 weeks after treatment start. The germline gives CDR1 MDHEN, CDR2 SYDVKM. The CDR3 is 13 amino acids. Trimming took 4 bases from V and 7 from J, leaving 13 bases between them. The sample was PBMCs, taken around atezolizumab (anti-PD-L1) treatment. The sequence came from a woman older than 75 with urothelial cancer. The chain is built from TRBV28 and TRBJ1-1, with D uncertain. CDR3 protein: CASSSHSSGEAFF. The CDR3 nucleotides are TGTGCCAGCAGTTCCCATTCATCGGGTGAAGCTTTCTTT.